This passage covers 20 T cell receptor beta chains from one sample sequenced in a study of early T cells in non-severe SARS-CoV-2 infection. From the 5' RACE reads, TCRdb called clonotypes with MiXCR, one entry per CDR3 protein. The repertoire has more than 75,000 distinct CDR3 sequences, around 14% of them found once; the top ten carry around 6%. The sequencing sample was made of whole blood. These receptors all stem from an adult who was a healthcare worker with PCR-confirmed SARS-CoV-2 infection or an uninfected control (not recorded which).

This clonotype was picked up one time. The chain uses TRBV7-8 and TRBJ2-1; 7 positions match TRBD1. Germline V lookup: CDR1 SGHVS, CDR2 FQNEAQ. CDR3 size: 15 residues. The V and J ends lost 1 base and 4 bases, in that order; junction bases with no gene match: 4. The CDR3 reads CASSLVGGIYNEQFF. CDR3 DNA: TGTGCCAGCAGCTTAGTAGGGGGCATTTACAATGAGCAGTTCTTC. Complete variable domain (other parts from reference TRBV7-8 and TRBJ2-1): GAGVSQSPRYKVAKRGQDVALRCDPISGHVSLFWYQQALGQGPEFLTYFQNEAQLDKSGLPSDRFFAERPEGSVSTLKIQRTQQEDSAVYLCASSLVGGIYNEQFFGPGTRLTVL.

This clonotype was seen many times. The chain combines TRBV7-9 with TRBJ1-3; a possible D gene is TRBD1 (5 bases). There are 16 residues in the CDR3. Per the germline V gene, CDR1 is SEHNR and CDR2 is FQNEAQ (reference sequence). Trimming cost V 2 bases and J 0 bases, with 11 bases left between them. CDR3 protein: CASSLTSGGSGNTIYF. The CDR3 DNA reads as TGTGCCAGCAGCTTAACCTCCGGGGGCTCTGGAAACACCATATATTTT. Looking up the rest from reference TRBV7-9 and TRBJ1-3 gives the full variable domain: DTGVSQNPRHKITKRGQNVTFRCDPISEHNRLYWYRQTLGQGPEFLTYFQNEAQLEKSRLLSDRFSAERPKGSFSTLEIQRTEQGDSAMYLCASSLTSGGSGNTIYFGEGSWLTVV.

This clonotype was found many times. V and J are TRBV11-2 and TRBJ1-1; D call uncertain. Between the trimmed V and J ends, which lost 4 bases and 0 bases, there was a span of 18 bases. Germline CDR1 reads SGHAT; CDR2 reads FQNNGV. The CDR3 totals 17 residues. CDR3 sequence reads: CASSSSQDYPMNTEAFF. CDR3 nucleotide sequence: TGTGCCAGCAGCTCTTCCCAGGACTACCCCATGAACACTGAAGCTTTCTTT.

This clonotype showed up just a few times. The chain links TRBV3-1 to TRBJ2-1; a weak D match, TRBD1 (6 bases). Germline CDR1 and CDR2: LGHDT and YNNKEL (reference sequence). V lost 8 bases and J 8 bases, leaving 7 bases between the germline ends. This CDR3 is built from 10 residues. The CDR3 DNA reads TGTGCCAGCGGGGGCTATGAGCAGTTCTTC. This codes for CASGGYEQFF.

This sequence joins TRBV12-3 or TRBV12-4 and TRBJ1-2; D possibly corresponds to TRBD1 (5 bases). Trimming left V 6 bases short and J 8 bases short, with 22 bases between. The length of the CDR3 is 15 residues. The CDR3 DNA is TGTGCCAGCAGCCCCCGGGTTTGGGGCAACGAGGGCTACACCTTC. It yields the protein CASSPRVWGNEGYTF.

Many counts were recorded for this clonotype. The V call is TRBV5-1, the J call TRBJ1-6, with D uncertain. Germline CDR1 SGHRS, CDR2 YFSETQ. The CDR3 covers 17 residues. Trimming removed 0 bases from V and 0 bases from J, with 10 bases in between. The CDR3 DNA follows: TGCGCCAGCAGCTTGGGGGCAGTAGGCTCCTATAATTCACCCCTCCACTTT. This translates into CASSLGAVGSYNSPLHF.

The gene calls are TRBV12-5 and TRBJ1-1, with a possible D match to TRBD1 (5 bases). In germline, CDR1 is LGHNT, CDR2 FRNRAP. Trimming took 1 base from V and 7 from J, leaving 10 bases between them. This CDR3 region has 13 residues. The CDR3 protein is CASGLASDSEAFF. The CDR3 DNA follows: TGTGCTAGTGGTTTGGCGTCTGACAGTGAAGCTTTCTTT.

The chain employs TRBV3-1 and TRBJ1-1, with D unclear. This CDR3 spans 16 amino acids. V was pared by 1 base and J by 1 base, with 13 bases between. CDR1 is LGHDT, CDR2 YNNKEL, per germline (reference sequence). The CDR3 coding sequence is TGTGCCAGCAGCCAAGGCCACTCAACCCAGAACACTGAAGCTTTCTTT. Its translation: CASSQGHSTQNTEAFF.

This clonotype was seen repeatedly, ten times or more. J is TRBJ2-7 and V is TRBV4-2; tentatively, D is TRBD1 (6 bases). The germline CDR1 and CDR2 sequences are LGHNA and YNFKEQ. This CDR3 is built from 17 residues. The V and J ends lost 3 bases and 0 bases respectively, with 18 bases between them. The CDR3 DNA reads TGTGCCAGCAGCCATTTGACGTTAGGGGGTAGCTCCTACGAGCAGTACTTC. Amino acid sequence: CASSHLTLGGSSYEQYF.

The V call is TRBV7-2, the J call TRBJ2-3; a weak D match, TRBD2 (5 bases). Trimming left V 4 bases short and J 4 bases short, with 15 bases between. The CDR3 consists of 15 residues. Germline V gene sequence: CDR1 SGHTA, CDR2 FQGNSA. CDR3 DNA: TGTGCCAGCAGCTCCCAGCGGACCACCGCAGATACGCAGTATTTT. This codes for CASSSQRTTADTQYF.

Only a few counts were recorded for this clonotype. The chain combines TRBV29-1 with TRBJ2-5; no reliable D call. CDR3 length equals 11 residues. The V and J ends lost 3 bases and 5 bases respectively, with 7 bases between them. The germline V gene has CDR1 SQVTM and CDR2 ANQGSEA. CDR3 in DNA: TGCAGCGTTGACGGAGTTGAGACCCAGTACTTC. Its translation is CSVDGVETQYF.

The rearrangement links TRBV7-3 to TRBJ2-3; the match to TRBD2 covers 10 bases. V was pared by 2 bases and J by 5 bases, with 4 bases of the junction left unmatched. The CDR3 length is 15 residues. Germline values: CDR1 SGHTA, CDR2 FQGTGA. The CDR3 is CASSLEVAGGDTQYF. The CDR3 coding sequence is TGTGCCAGCAGCTTAGAAGTAGCGGGAGGAGATACGCAGTATTTT.

This clonotype was observed at least ten times. CDR3 DNA sequence: TGCGCCAGCAGCTTTGGGGCGCGAGCGGGGGATGAGACCCAGTACTTC. It is translated as CASSFGARAGDETQYF. The chain carries TRBV5-1 and TRBJ2-5, with 8 positions matching TRBD2. From germline, CDR1 is SGHRS and CDR2 YFSETQ. This CDR3 is built from 16 residues. V gave up 2 bases and J gave up 5 bases; unmatched junction bases: 11. Full variable domain (rest looked up from reference TRBV5-1 and TRBJ2-5): KAGVTQTPRYLIKTRGQQVTLSCSPISGHRSVSWYQQTPGQGLQFLFEYFSETQRNKGNFPGRFSGRQFSNSRSEMNVSTLELGDSALYLCASSFGARAGDETQYFGPGTRLLVL.

The chain joins TRBV20-1 to TRBJ2-7; D may match TRBD1 or TRBD2 (5 bases each). Trimming pared 7 bases from V and 6 bases from J, leaving 16 bases between. Per the germline V gene, CDR1 is DFQATT and CDR2 is SNEGSKA (reference sequence). The CDR3 has 12 residues. The CDR3 bases are TGCAGTGTTTTGCAGGGAGAGGCCGAGCAGTACTTC. Translating gives CSVLQGEAEQYF.

The chain has TRBV7-9 and TRBJ1-1; D remains unclear. The V and J ends lost 1 base and 4 bases respectively, with 10 bases between them. CDR1 is SEHNR, CDR2 FQNEAQ, per germline (reference sequence). This CDR3 region has 14 residues. CDR3 bases: TGTGCCAGCAGCTTAGACACCCTGGCCACTGAAGCTTTCTTT. Its protein is CASSLDTLATEAFF.

This clonotype was counted ten times or more. This chain connects TRBV28 to TRBJ1-3; D gene ambiguous. Germline assignment: CDR1 MDHEN and CDR2 SYDVKM. The CDR3 covers 11 residues. V dropped 10 bases and J dropped 2 bases, with 6 bases sitting between them. This CDR3 is CATTAGNTIYF. The CDR3 DNA sequence: TGTGCCACCACGGCTGGAAACACCATATATTTT.

V and J are TRBV20-1 and TRBJ1-5, with TRBD1 identical over 8 bases. The V gene end was trimmed by 6 bases and the J gene end by 7 bases; junction bases not matched to a gene: 8. The CDR3 has 13 residues. Germline CDR1 reads DFQATT; CDR2 reads SNEGSKA (reference sequence). The CDR3 DNA sequence: TGCAGTGCGATTAACAGGGGGAAACAGCCCCAGCATTTT. Translating gives CSAINRGKQPQHF.

This chain connects TRBV6-1 to TRBJ1-2, with D perhaps matching TRBD1 (5 bases). The V end was cut by 7 bases, the J end by 7 bases, with 16 bases between. The CDR3 sequence is 13 residues long. CDR1 and CDR2 (germline): MNHNS, SASEGT. The CDR3 loop is CASTPGLGLGYTF. Here the CDR3 DNA reads TGTGCCAGCACCCCAGGACTGGGGCTTGGCTACACCTTC.

This clonotype was detected only a few times. The J gene is TRBJ2-3, the V gene TRBV20-1; 8 nucleotides align to TRBD1. V was pared by 8 bases and J by 0 bases, with 4 bases of the junction left unmatched. Germline CDR1 and CDR2: DFQATT and SNEGSKA (reference sequence). The CDR3 length is 13 residues. CDR3 loop: CSTWDRSTDTQYF. The CDR3 DNA is TGCAGTACCTGGGACAGGAGCACAGATACGCAGTATTTT.

Many counts were recorded for this clonotype. This chain uses TRBV15 with TRBJ1-1; a weak D match, TRBD1 (5 bases). In germline, CDR1 is LNHNV, CDR2 YYDKDF (reference sequence). V was trimmed by 0 bases and J by 3 bases, leaving 11 bases between them. The CDR3 covers 15 residues. The CDR3 sequence: CATSRDLGQDTEAFF. Here the CDR3 DNA reads TGTGCCACCAGCAGAGATTTGGGGCAGGACACTGAAGCTTTCTTT.